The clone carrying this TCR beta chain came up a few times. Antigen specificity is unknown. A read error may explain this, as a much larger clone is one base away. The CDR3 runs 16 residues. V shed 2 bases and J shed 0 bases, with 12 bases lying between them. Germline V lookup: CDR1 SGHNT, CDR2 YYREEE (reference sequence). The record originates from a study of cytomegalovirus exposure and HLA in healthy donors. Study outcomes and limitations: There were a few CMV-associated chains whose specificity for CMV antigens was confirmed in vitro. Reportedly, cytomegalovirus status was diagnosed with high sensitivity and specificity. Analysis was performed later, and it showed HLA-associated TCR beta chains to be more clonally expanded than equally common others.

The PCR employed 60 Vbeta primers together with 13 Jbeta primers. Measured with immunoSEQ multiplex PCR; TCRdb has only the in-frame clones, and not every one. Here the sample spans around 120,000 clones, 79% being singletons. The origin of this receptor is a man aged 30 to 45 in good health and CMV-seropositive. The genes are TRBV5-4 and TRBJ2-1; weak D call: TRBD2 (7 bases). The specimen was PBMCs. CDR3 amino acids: CASSLKGGSSYNEQFF. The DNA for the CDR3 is TGTGCCAGCAGCTTAAAGGGGGGGAGCTCCTACAATGAGCAGTTCTTC.